In this sample, the clone carrying this TCR beta chain turned up a few times. The study recruited people aged roughly 18 to 100 years across approximately 23 US areas. These data are taken from a study of blood T cell repertoires in COVID-19. How the authors handled the data: The authors estimated nucleated cell counts from reference gene primer amplification. Here immunoSEQ multiplex PCR was the method, and the copy in TCRdb shows in-frame clones only, minus some. V, J and clone size are those of that table, while D and trimming were read from the DNA. Here the sample spans some 260,000 clones, roughly four fifths being singletons. This receptor was obtained from a man aged 25 to 40 with acute COVID-19. The sequenced sample consisted of PBMCs or T cells enriched from blood (not recorded which).

The CDR3 reads CASTQSTRLFF. DNA for the CDR3: TGTGCCAGCACCCAGTCGACTAGGCTGTTTTTT. The chain links TRBV7-9 to TRBJ1-4; no clear D gene. The length of the CDR3 is 11 residues. CDR1 is SEHNR, CDR2 FQNEAQ, per germline (reference sequence). Between the trimmed V and J ends, which lost 7 bases and 14 bases, there was a span of 14 bases.